This TCR beta chain came from a study of blood T cell repertoires in COVID-19. As for the study in general: The study drew acute and convalescent COVID-19 samples from the United States, Italy and Spain. PBMCs, B-cell-depleted T cells, or T cells provided the cDNA or gDNA that made up the material.

This clone was seen a handful of times. Original handling: Estimates of nucleated cell counts were drawn from the amplification of reference gene primers. TCRdb's table, derived via immunoSEQ multiplex PCR, lists solely in-frame clones and lacks some. The V and J calls and the clone size are those of that table, but D and trimming were determined from the DNA. This table holds roughly 300,000 clones, 65% to 90% found once. This CDR3 contains 19 residues. Germline CDR1 reads LGHNA; CDR2 reads YSLEER. The ends lost 0 bases at V and 6 bases at J; junction bases unmatched: 15. The TCR sequence derives from a human donor in a cohort sampled during active COVID-19. The sequenced sample was peripheral blood. The chain employs TRBV4-3 and TRBJ2-1; 9 bases match TRBD2. DNA for the CDR3: TGCGCCAGCAGCCAAGATTGGGTAGCGGGAGCATCCAGCATCAATGAGCAGTTCTTC. Protein sequence: CASSQDWVAGASSINEQFF.